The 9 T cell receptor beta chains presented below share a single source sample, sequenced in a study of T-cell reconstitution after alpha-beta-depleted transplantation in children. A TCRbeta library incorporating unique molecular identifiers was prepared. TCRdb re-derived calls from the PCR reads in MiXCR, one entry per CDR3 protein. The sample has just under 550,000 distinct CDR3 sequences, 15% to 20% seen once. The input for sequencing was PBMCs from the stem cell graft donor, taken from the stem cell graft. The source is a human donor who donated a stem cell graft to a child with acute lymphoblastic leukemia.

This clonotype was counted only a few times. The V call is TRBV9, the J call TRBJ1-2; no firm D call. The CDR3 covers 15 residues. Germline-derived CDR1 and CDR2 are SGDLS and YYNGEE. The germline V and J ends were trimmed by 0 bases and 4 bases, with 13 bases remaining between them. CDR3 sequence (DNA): TGTGCCAGCAGCGTAGTGAGAGGGCGAGGCTATGGCTACACCTTC. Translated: CASSVVRGRGYGYTF.

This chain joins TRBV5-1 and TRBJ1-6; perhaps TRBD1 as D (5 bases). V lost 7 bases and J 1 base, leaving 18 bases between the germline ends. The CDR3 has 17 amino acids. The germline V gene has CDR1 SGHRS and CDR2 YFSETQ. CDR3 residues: CASCIGGTMSYNSPLHF. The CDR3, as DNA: TGCGCCAGCTGCATCGGGGGAACCATGTCCTATAATTCACCCCTCCACTTT.

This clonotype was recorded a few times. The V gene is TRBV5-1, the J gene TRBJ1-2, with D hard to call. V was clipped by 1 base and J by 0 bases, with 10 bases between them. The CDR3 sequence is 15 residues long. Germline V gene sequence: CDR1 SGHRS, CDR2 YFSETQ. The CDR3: CASSLQVSSNYGYTF. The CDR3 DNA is TGCGCCAGCAGCTTGCAGGTTTCCTCTAACTATGGCTACACCTTC. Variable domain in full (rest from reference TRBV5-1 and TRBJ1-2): KAGVTQTPRYLIKTRGQQVTLSCSPISGHRSVSWYQQTPGQGLQFLFEYFSETQRNKGNFPGRFSGRQFSNSRSEMNVSTLELGDSALYLCASSLQVSSNYGYTFGSGTRLTVV.

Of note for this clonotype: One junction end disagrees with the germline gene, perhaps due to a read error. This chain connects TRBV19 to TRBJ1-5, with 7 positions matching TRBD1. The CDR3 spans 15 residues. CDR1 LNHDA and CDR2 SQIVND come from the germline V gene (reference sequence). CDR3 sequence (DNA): TGTGCCAGTAGTGTGCCGGGACAGCTCAATCAGCCCCATCATTTT. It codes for CASSVPGQLNQPHHF.

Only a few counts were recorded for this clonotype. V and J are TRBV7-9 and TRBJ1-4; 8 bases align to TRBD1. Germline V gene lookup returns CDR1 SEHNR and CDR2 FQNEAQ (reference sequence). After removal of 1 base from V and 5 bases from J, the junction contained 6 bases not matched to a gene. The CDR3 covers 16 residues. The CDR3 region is CASSLVGGQVNEKLFF. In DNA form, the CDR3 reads TGTGCCAGCAGCTTAGTCGGGGGACAGGTCAATGAAAAACTGTTTTTT.

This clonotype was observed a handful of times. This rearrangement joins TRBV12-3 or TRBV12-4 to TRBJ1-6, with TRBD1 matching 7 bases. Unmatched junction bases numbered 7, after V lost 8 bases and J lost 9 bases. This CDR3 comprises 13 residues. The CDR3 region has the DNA TGTGCCAGCGGCGGCAGGGGGAGTTCACCCCTCCACTTT. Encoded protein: CASGGRGSSPLHF.

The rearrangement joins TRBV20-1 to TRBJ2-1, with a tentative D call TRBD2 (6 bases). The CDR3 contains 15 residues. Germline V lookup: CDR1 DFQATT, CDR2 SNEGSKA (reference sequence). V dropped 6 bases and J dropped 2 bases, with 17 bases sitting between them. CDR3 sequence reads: CSAVSRRGTYNEQFF. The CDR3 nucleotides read TGCAGTGCCGTTTCACGGCGGGGAACCTACAATGAGCAGTTCTTC.

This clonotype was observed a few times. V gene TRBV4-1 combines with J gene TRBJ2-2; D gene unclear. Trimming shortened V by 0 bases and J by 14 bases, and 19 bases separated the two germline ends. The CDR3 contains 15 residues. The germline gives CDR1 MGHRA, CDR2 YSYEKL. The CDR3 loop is CASSQDLSESRALFF. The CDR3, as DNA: TGCGCCAGCAGCCAAGATCTCTCGGAGTCCCGGGCCCTGTTTTTT.

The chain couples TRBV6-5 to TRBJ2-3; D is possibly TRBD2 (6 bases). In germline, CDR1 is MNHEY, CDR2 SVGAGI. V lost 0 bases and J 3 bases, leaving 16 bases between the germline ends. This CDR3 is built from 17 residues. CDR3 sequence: CASSYSPRAAGTDTQYF. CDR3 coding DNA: TGTGCCAGCAGTTACTCGCCCAGGGCGGCGGGGACAGATACGCAGTATTTT.